A single sample is the source of the 5 T cell receptor beta chains below, sequenced in a study of post-analysis software for immune sequencing data. General study findings and limits: Controls showed lower frequencies than patients for several TRBV segments, and TRBV5-6, TRBV5-1 and TRBV20-1 were among these.

Unique molecular identifiers tagged the TCR beta cDNA libraries. One entry per CDR3 protein, called by TCRdb with MiXCR from the PCR reads. This table has roughly 800,000 distinct CDR3 sequences, 46% appearing once. These receptors' antigens are unknown. Sequenced sample: blood. The receptors shown here come from a girl aged 5-17 years with multiple sclerosis.

This clonotype was seen only a few times. The V and J genes are TRBV11-2 and TRBJ2-5; 10 positions agree with TRBD2. V was clipped by 0 bases and J by 2 bases; unmatched bases: 6. Looked up from germline, CDR1 is SGHAT and CDR2 is FQNNGV. This CDR3 comprises 17 residues. CDR3 sequence (DNA): TGTGCCAGCAGCTTAGATTGGCTAGCGGGGGATCAAGAGACCCAGTACTTC. Translating gives CASSLDWLAGDQETQYF.

This clonotype showed up many times. This chain links TRBV10-3 with TRBJ1-1; TRBD1 might be the D (5 bases). The CDR3 totals 14 residues. The germline V and J ends were trimmed by 2 bases and 4 bases, with 11 bases remaining between them. CDR1 is ENHRY and CDR2 is SYGVKD in the germline V gene. The CDR3 DNA is TGTGCCATCAGTGAGGCGGGGGGTAGCACTGAAGCTTTCTTT. Translated, it gives CAISEAGGSTEAFF.

This clonotype was seen a handful of times. This chain uses TRBV20-1 with TRBJ1-2; D not resolved. V lost 0 bases, J lost 7 bases, and 15 bases lay in between. The V gene's germline CDR1 is DFQATT and CDR2 SNEGSKA (reference sequence). The CDR3 length is 14 residues. The DNA of the CDR3 is TGCAGTGCTAGAGATGAGATTGGAGGGAGTGGCTACACCTTC. This gives the protein CSARDEIGGSGYTF.

This clonotype was seen only a few times. V is TRBV28 and J is TRBJ2-5, with D possibly being TRBD2 (5 bases). The CDR3 has 14 residues. Germline V lookup: CDR1 MDHEN, CDR2 SYDVKM. Trimming pared 5 bases from V and 5 bases from J, leaving 15 bases between. DNA of the CDR3: TGTGCCAGCAGTGAACCGGGAAGGAGGGAGACCCAGTACTTC. Amino acid sequence: CASSEPGRRETQYF.

The chain recombines TRBV3-1 with TRBJ2-1, with 7 positions matching TRBD2. CDR3 length equals 15 residues. The germline V gene encodes CDR1 LGHDT and CDR2 YNNKEL (reference sequence). Trimming cost V 5 bases and J 5 bases; bases outside gene matches: 9. CDR3 sequence reads: CASSNGGSTHNEQFF. In nucleotides, the CDR3 is TGTGCCAGCAGCAACGGCGGGAGCACCCACAATGAGCAGTTCTTC.